There are many counts of the clone carrying this T cell receptor beta chain. Its antigen is as yet unknown. The cDNA was produced through 5'RACE with 10-nucleotide random UMIs. The yield of each sequencing run was over 180 million TCR-beta sequences from 15-18 subjects. A single record per CDR3 protein comes from TCRdb applying MiXCR to the 5' RACE reads. Here the sample spans about 48,000 distinct CDR3 sequences, approximately 10% being singletons. The source of the sample is a study of neurological immune-mediated disorders. Study-level results: Expanded clones shared no identical CDR3 amino acid sequences across subjects, which suggested private TCR-beta repertoires in all groups.

Per the germline V gene, CDR1 is SQVTM and CDR2 is ANQGSEA. Trimming shortened V by 4 bases and J by 5 bases, and 15 bases separated the two germline ends. The CDR3 length is 13 residues. The study built unsorted libraries from 2 million PBMCs kept at -80 C. Sequencing was carried out using PBMCs. The chain employs TRBV29-1 and TRBJ2-7; weak D call: TRBD2 (6 bases). The sequence was collected from a woman in her forties with HTLV-1-associated myelopathy (HAM/TSP). This CDR3 reads CSVAMNGGDEQYF. CDR3 coding DNA: TGCAGCGTTGCCATGAATGGAGGGGACGAGCAGTACTTC.